The next 10 T cell receptor beta chains were all read from a single sample in a study of blood T cell repertoires in COVID-19 (dated by TCRdb to the early 2020s). The library was made by the immunoSEQ multiplex PCR assay. TCRdb's version of the immuneACCESS table is confined to in-frame rearrangements and falls short of the full clone set. An unresolved V gene accounts for under half of the shortfall where checked; the remainder is of unknown origin. The sample contains about 250,000 clones, about nine tenths of them found a single time. Clones ranked in the top ten supply about 6% of the sample. Specimen: PBMCs or T cells enriched from blood (not recorded which). These receptors came from a woman in her thirties with acute COVID-19.

The chain joins TRBV7-2 to TRBJ1-2; the match to TRBD1 covers 7 bases. Trimming at V came to 4 bases and at J to 0 bases, leaving 5 bases not matched to a gene. Germline values: CDR1 SGHTA, CDR2 FQGNSA. The CDR3 extends over 15 amino acids. The CDR3 region is CASSSGQPTNYGYTF. CDR3 bases: TGTGCCAGCAGCTCGGGACAGCCTACTAACTATGGCTACACCTTC.

J is TRBJ2-7 and V is TRBV14; TRBD1 matches 10 bases. The CDR3 totals 15 residues. Germline CDR1 is SGHDN and CDR2 is FVKESK. V gave up 4 bases and J gave up 1 base; unmatched junction bases: 4. The DNA of the CDR3 is TGTGCCAGCAGCCTATCGGGACAGGGGTCCTACGAGCAGTACTTC. Amino acids: CASSLSGQGSYEQYF.

V gene TRBV6-5 combines with J gene TRBJ2-7; 10 nucleotides agree with TRBD2. CDR3 length equals 14 residues. The ends lost 6 bases at V and 3 bases at J; junction bases unmatched: 5. CDR1 MNHEY and CDR2 SVGAGI come from the germline V gene. As DNA, the CDR3 is TGTGCCAGCAGGGACGGACTAGCGGTCTACGAGCAGTACTTC. Translated, it gives CASRDGLAVYEQYF.

The chain recombines TRBV3-1 (or the pseudogene TRBV3-2) with TRBJ2-7; no definite D call. CDR3 length: 14 residues. Trimming took off 4 bases at V and 5 bases at J, with 15 bases between the two ends. CDR1 is LGHDT and CDR2 is YNNKEL in the germline V gene (reference sequence). CDR3 nucleotide sequence: TGTGCCAGCAGCCGGCCCCAGGTGCCCCACGAGCAGTACTTC. Translated, it gives CASSRPQVPHEQYF.

The chain carries TRBV18 and TRBJ2-3; the match to TRBD2 covers 8 bases. The length of the CDR3 is 17 residues. The V segment lost 1 base and the J segment 0 bases; nucleotides outside the gene matches: 6. CDR1 is KGHSH, CDR2 LQKENI, per germline. CDR3 in amino acids: CASSPLIAGSSTDTQYF. In DNA, the CDR3 is TGTGCCAGCTCACCACTAATAGCGGGGTCTAGCACAGATACGCAGTATTTT.

The chain employs TRBV28 and TRBJ2-7; D not certain. V was pared by 6 bases and J by 3 bases, with 15 bases between. The CDR3 runs to 14 residues. Germline loops: CDR1 MDHEN, CDR2 SYDVKM. CDR3 residues: CASSPNAPVYEQYF. In DNA, the CDR3 is TGTGCCAGCAGCCCCAATGCGCCCGTCTACGAGCAGTACTTC.

V gene TRBV2 combines with J gene TRBJ1-4, with 7 nucleotides matching TRBD1. The germline V gene has CDR1 SNHLY and CDR2 FYNNEI. V was clipped by 6 bases and J by 0 bases; unmatched bases: 7. The CDR3 consists of 16 residues. The CDR3 sequence: CASSVRQGATNEKLFF. The CDR3 bases are TGTGCCAGCAGCGTCCGACAGGGTGCAACTAATGAAAAACTGTTTTTT.

The gene calls are TRBV6-1 and TRBJ2-7, with 7 bases lining up with TRBD1. Germline V gives CDR1 MNHNS, CDR2 SASEGT. Losses at the gene ends were 3 bases for V and 4 bases for J; bases not matched to a gene: 9. The CDR3 has 15 amino acids. DNA for the CDR3: TGTGCCAGCAGTGATCCCGGGACAGTGAGATACGAGCAGTACTTC. This codes for CASSDPGTVRYEQYF.

The chain couples TRBV10-3 to TRBJ1-2; 7 bases are a match to TRBD1. Germline V CDR1 and CDR2: ENHRY, SYGVKD. Trimming cost V 3 bases and J 3 bases; bases outside gene matches: 10. This CDR3 spans 16 amino acids. The CDR3 DNA reads as TGTGCCATCAGTGAATCGATACAGGGGAGCGACTATGGCTACACCTTC. Protein: CAISESIQGSDYGYTF.

The V gene is TRBV7-8, the J gene TRBJ2-7; weak D call: TRBD2 (6 bases). The CDR3 runs to 17 residues. The germline V gene encodes CDR1 SGHVS and CDR2 FQNEAQ. V shed 5 bases and J shed 1 base, with 21 bases lying between them. The CDR3 loop reads CASSPGGGAGLSYEQYF. The CDR3 nucleotides read TGTGCCAGCAGCCCAGGAGGTGGGGCGGGGCTATCCTACGAGCAGTACTTC.